This TCR beta chain derives from a study of Graves' ophthalmopathy and Graves' hyperthyroidism listed by TCRdb under 2018. For the wider study: Peripheral blood samples were taken at the time of initial diagnosis, before any treatment was given. To tell Graves' ophthalmopathy apart from Graves' hyperthyroidism, and to predict which patients would progress to ophthalmopathy, the study relied on TCR beta repertoire signatures. In total, approximately 130 blood samples were TCR-sequenced: 40 to 45 ophthalmopathy, over 70 hyperthyroidism and approximately 17 hyperthyroidism-to-ophthalmopathy patients. A discovery set of about 99 patients (43 ophthalmopathy, 60 or so stable hyperthyroidism) was enrolled to explore V-J signatures distinguishing ophthalmopathy from hyperthyroidism. An independent validation cohort comprised 18 to 20 hyperthyroidism patients and over 15 patients who later progressed from hyperthyroidism to ophthalmopathy. In five or six hyperthyroidism patients, T-cell repertoires of thyroid tissue and blood were compared. Following sampling, methimazole starting at 30 mg daily was administered to hyperthyroidism patients, and high-dose intravenous methylprednisolone was administered to ophthalmopathy patients. The roughly 99 discovery patients were divided at random into training and test sets in a 7:3 ratio.

Stable hyperthyroidism was defined as no progression to ophthalmopathy within 18 months of follow-up. Patients with hyperthyroidism were aged 18 to 65 years, had been newly diagnosed, and had a disease duration of less than 2 months. Anyone with other autoimmune diseases, uncontrolled infections, pregnancy or lactation was excluded from the study. Clinical symptoms, serum thyroxine, TRAb, thyroid ultrasound and orbital computed tomography formed the basis of the diagnosis. Ficoll-Paque density gradient centrifugation was used to isolate PBMCs from 8 to 10 ml of fresh peripheral blood. Total RNA was extracted using Trizol reagent, and RNA quality was checked on an Agilent 2100 Bioanalyzer. TCR beta CDR3 regions were amplified from RNA transcripts for repertoire sequencing. HTBI primers and the Qiagen OneStep RT-PCR kit were used in a first-round RT-PCR, which was followed by a second-round multiplex PCR, size selection and purification. Libraries were sequenced on an Illumina HiSeq2000 using paired-end 100 bp reads. As for how the authors treated the data: SOAPnuke was used to process the reads, removing any read that contained adapters or uncalled bases, had a mean Phred below 15, or lacked an exact match to the constant primer or identifier. COPE v1.2.5 was used to merge high-quality paired reads. Unique nucleotide sequences were defined as clonotypes and aligned to IMGT TRB V, D and J references using MiTCR v1.1. Only V-J combinations with frequency above 0.0001 were analysed, covering more than 99% of repertoires. For each V-J combination, a TCR clonal expansion and chaos score was defined as F50 clonal expansion divided by the chaos observed in the TCRdist matrix. Welch's t-statistics and random forest were used to reduce the features to about a dozen V-J combinations, which were then used as input to a naive Bayes classifier. The Morisita-Horn index was used to measure how similar the thyroid and blood repertoires were. TCRdb cleaned the public reads at Q25 with fastp, built clones with MiXCR and kept in-frame beta chains. Each entry merges the rows of one CDR3 protein and shows their most common DNA and genes. Clone size and V and J calls follow TCRdb, not the original study. For this sample the table gives 600,000 to 650,000 distinct CDR3 sequences, of which 22% were detected only once. The ten biggest clones cover approximately 7% of the sample.

Based on the germline V gene, the CDR1 and CDR2 sequences are KGHDR and SFDVKD. Cut back by 5 bases and 4 bases, the V and J ends lie 16 bases apart. The CDR3 runs 15 residues from the cysteine to the phenylalanine. Only the CDR3 part of the read is kept: 45 bases, read in frame from the first base. The full study reports these points: In cross-validation, the 13-signature model distinguished ophthalmopathy from stable hyperthyroidism with around 90% sensitivity and 81% to 82% specificity, while in the test set the corresponding values were about 80% and 75%. In validation, the model predicted ophthalmopathy progression with more than 55% sensitivity and approximately 75% specificity; 12 predicted patients were CT-confirmed with GO in a median of about 6.2 months. Most expanded thyroid clonotypes with frequency above 0.001 were also detected in blood, suggesting blood repertoires may reflect the thyroid immune response. No statistical method was used to predetermine the sample size, and group allocation was not hidden from the investigators.

This clonotype was observed a few times. Its target antigen remains unknown. Per-base quality was not reported, and no clone a single base away is much larger than it. The TCR comes from a young woman with stable Graves' hyperthyroidism. Some clones in this sample may be carry-over from other donors' samples. Donor details come from another sample of the same person, matched by shared clones. The sequenced material came from peripheral blood. Here the chain combines TRBV24-1 and TRBJ2-5, with an unclear D gene assignment. The nucleotides are TGTGCCACCAGTGTGGCAGGTGGCGGAAGAGAGACCCAGTACTTC. It translates to CATSVAGGGRETQYF.